This T cell receptor (beta chain) was captured by sequencing in a study of T cells in Graves' hyperthyroidism and ophthalmopathy. V was pared by 2 bases and J by 6 bases, with 17 bases between. The CDR3 runs 14 residues. Germline V CDR1 and CDR2: GTSNPN, SVGIG (reference sequence). RNA transcripts gave rise to amplified TCR beta CDR3 regions. The TCR CDR3 first-round RT-PCR relied on the HTBI primer set. One entry per CDR3 protein results from TCRdb running MiXCR on the multiplex PCR reads. Found here are approximately 620,000 distinct CDR3 sequences, approximately 15% of them singletons; the top ten hold around 3.5%. Ten or more counts support this clonotype.

The sequenced sample consisted of blood. This TCR came from a middle-aged woman with Graves' ophthalmopathy. The rearrangement joins TRBV30 to TRBJ2-7; D gene uncertain. The CDR3 sequence is CAWSNGLVDSEQYF. The CDR3 DNA follows: TGTGCCTGGAGTAATGGTTTGGTGGATTCCGAGCAGTACTTC.